This TCR beta chain stems from a study of T cells after yellow fever vaccination. Whole-study context: Each low-cell-number fraction was prepared by means of SMART-Seq v4 Ultra Low Input.

The TCR cDNA carried a universal primer site and UMIs from 5'RACE template switching. TCRdb used MiXCR to reprocess the 5' RACE reads, holding one entry per CDR3 protein. The table includes some 500,000 distinct CDR3 sequences, roughly 13% detected once. This clonotype appeared a few times. Its cognate antigen is unknown. The study's findings and limits: There was a small share of clonotypes that showed up in both the CD4 and CD8 compartments. Researchers report a weaker secondary response that nonetheless peaked faster, day 5 versus 15.

CDR3 length: 21 residues. The specimen comprised PBMCs, sampled on the day of the yellow fever booster vaccination. This rearrangement joins TRBV21-1 to TRBJ2-7; TRBD2, as called in the table, went unchecked against the DNA. TRBV21-1 is shown as a pseudogene. The clonotype was recovered from a man aged 25 to 45 who received the YFV17D yellow fever vaccine. The CDR3 region has the DNA TGTGCCAGCAGAATGGGGTTATCGGTAAGACTAGCGGGAAATCGGTGGTACGAGCAGTACTTC. It codes for CASRMGLSVRLAGNRWYEQYF.